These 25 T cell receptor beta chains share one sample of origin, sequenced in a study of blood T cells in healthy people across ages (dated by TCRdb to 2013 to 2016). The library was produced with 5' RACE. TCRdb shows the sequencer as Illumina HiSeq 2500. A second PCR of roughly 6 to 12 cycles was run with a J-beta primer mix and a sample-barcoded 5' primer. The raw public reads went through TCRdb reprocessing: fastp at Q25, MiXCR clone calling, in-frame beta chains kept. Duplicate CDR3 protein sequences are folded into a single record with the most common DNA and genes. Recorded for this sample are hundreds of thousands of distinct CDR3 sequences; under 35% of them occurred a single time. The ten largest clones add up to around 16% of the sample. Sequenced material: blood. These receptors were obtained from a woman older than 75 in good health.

CDR3 sequence (DNA): TGCAGTGCCCAGGACAGCGCCGTTTATAGGAATCAGCCCCAGCATTTT. As protein: CSAQDSAVYRNQPQHF. The chain links TRBV20-1 to TRBJ1-5; D may be TRBD1 (6 bases). Germline V gene data show CDR1 as DFQATT and CDR2 as SNEGSKA (reference sequence). V lost 6 bases to trimming and J lost 4 bases, with 22 bases between them. The CDR3 spans 16 residues.

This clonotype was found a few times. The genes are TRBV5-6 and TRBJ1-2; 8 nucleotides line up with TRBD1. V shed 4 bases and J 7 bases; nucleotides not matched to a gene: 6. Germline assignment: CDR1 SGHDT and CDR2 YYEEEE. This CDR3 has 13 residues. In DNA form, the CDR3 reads TGTGCCAGCAGCCCGACAGGGGACGGTGGCTACACCTTC. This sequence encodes CASSPTGDGGYTF.

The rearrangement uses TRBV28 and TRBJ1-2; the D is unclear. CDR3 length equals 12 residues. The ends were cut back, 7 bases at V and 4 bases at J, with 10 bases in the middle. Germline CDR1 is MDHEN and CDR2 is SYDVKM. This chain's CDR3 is CASTNAGYGYTF. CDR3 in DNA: TGTGCCAGCACTAACGCAGGCTATGGCTACACCTTC.

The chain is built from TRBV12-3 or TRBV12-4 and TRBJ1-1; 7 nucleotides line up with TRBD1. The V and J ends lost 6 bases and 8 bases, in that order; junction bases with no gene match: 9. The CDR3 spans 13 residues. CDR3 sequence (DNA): TGTGCCAGCAGACCGACAGGGACTTCCGAAGCTTTCTTT. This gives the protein CASRPTGTSEAFF.

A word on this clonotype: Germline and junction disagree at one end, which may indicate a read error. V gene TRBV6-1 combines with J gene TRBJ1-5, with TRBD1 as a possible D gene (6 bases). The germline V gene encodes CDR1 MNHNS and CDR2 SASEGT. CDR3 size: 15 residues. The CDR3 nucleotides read TGTGCTAGCAAAGATACAGGGAGGGACAATCAGCCCCAGCATTTT. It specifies CASKDTGRDNQPQHF.

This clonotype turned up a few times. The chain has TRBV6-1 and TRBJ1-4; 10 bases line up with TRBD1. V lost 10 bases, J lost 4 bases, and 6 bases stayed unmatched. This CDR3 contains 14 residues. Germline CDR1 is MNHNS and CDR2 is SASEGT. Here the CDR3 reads CANGQGGGNEKLFF. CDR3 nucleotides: TGTGCCAATGGACAGGGGGGAGGTAATGAAAAACTGTTTTTT.

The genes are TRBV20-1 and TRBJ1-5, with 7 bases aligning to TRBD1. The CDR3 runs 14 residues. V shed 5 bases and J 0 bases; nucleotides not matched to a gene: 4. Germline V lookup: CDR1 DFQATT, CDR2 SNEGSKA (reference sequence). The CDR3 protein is CSALQGGSNQPQHF. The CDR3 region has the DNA TGCAGTGCTCTGCAGGGGGGTAGCAATCAGCCCCAGCATTTT.

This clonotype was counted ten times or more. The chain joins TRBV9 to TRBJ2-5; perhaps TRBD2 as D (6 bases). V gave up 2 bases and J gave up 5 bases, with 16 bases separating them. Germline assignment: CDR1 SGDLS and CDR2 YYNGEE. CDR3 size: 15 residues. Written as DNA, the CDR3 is TGTGCCAGCAGCGTGGAGCGTGGGGGGTATGAGACCCAGTACTTC. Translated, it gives CASSVERGGYETQYF.

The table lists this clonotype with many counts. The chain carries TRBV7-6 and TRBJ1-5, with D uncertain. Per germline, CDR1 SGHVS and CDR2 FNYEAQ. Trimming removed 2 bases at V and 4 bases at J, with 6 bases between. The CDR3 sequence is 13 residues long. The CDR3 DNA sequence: TGTGCCAGCAGCTTAAGCCCGAATCAGCCCCAGCATTTT. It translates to CASSLSPNQPQHF.

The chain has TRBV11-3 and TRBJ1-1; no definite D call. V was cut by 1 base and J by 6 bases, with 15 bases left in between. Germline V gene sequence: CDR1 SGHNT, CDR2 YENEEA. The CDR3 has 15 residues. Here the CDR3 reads CASSLGAQEGAEAFF. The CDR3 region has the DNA TGTGCCAGCAGCTTAGGGGCCCAGGAGGGCGCTGAAGCTTTCTTT.

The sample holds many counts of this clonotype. The CDR3 DNA follows: TGTGCCAGCAGCTTAGGAGGGATCACGGGGCGCATCGAGACCCAGTACTTC. Encoded protein: CASSLGGITGRIETQYF. The rearrangement joins TRBV7-9 to TRBJ2-5; D might be TRBD1 or TRBD2, each matching 5 bases. The CDR3 length is 17 residues. The V gene's germline CDR1 is SEHNR and CDR2 FQNEAQ (reference sequence). Between the trimmed V and J ends, which lost 1 base and 5 bases, there was a span of 20 bases.

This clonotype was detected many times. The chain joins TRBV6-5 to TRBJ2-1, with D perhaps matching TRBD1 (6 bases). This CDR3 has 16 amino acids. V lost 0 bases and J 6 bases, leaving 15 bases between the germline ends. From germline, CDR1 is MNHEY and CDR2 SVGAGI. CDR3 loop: CASSYSPDRTLNEQFF. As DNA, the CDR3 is TGTGCCAGCAGTTACTCACCCGACAGGACCCTCAATGAGCAGTTCTTC.

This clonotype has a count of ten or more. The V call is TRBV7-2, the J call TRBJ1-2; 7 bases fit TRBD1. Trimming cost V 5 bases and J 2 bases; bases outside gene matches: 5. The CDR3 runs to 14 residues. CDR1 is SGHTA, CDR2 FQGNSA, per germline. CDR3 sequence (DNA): TGTGCCAGCAGCGCAGGACAGGCAAACTATGGCTACACCTTC. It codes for CASSAGQANYGYTF. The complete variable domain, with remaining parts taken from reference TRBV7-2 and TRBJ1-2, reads GAGVSQSPSNKVTEKGKDVELRCDPISGHTALYWYRQSLGQGLEFLIYFQGNSAPDKSGLPSDRFSAERTGGSVSTLTIQRTQQEDSAVYLCASSAGQANYGYTFGSGTRLTVV.

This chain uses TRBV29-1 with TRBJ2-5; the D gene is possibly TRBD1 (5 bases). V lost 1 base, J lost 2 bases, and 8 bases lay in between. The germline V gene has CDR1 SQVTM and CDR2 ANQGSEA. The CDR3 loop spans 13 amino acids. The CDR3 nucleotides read TGCAGCGTTGAAGGGACACCTCAAGAGACCCAGTACTTC. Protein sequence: CSVEGTPQETQYF.

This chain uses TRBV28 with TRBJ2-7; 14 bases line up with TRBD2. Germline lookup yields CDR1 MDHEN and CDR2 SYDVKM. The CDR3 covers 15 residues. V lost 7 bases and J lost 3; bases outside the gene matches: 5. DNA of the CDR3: TGTGCCAGCACCGTGGGGACTAGCGGGAGCTACGAGCAGTACTTC. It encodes CASTVGTSGSYEQYF.

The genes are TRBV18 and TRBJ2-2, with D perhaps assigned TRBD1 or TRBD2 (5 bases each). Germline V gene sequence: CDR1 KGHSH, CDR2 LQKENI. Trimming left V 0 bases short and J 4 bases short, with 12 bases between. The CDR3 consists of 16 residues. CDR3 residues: CASSPPMRGATGELFF. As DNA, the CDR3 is TGTGCCAGCTCACCACCTATGCGAGGGGCCACCGGGGAGCTGTTTTTT.

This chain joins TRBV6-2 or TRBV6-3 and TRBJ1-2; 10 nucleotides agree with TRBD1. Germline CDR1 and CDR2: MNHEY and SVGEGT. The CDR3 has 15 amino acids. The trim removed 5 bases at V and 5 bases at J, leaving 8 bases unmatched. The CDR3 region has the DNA TGTGCCAGCAGTAACCGGGACAGGGGATTTTATGGCTACACCTTC. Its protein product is CASSNRDRGFYGYTF.

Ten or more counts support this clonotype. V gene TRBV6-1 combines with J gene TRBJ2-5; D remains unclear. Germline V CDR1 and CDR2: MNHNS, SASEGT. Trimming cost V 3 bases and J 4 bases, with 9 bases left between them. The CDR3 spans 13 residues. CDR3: CASSDRLIETQYF. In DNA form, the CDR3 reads TGTGCCAGCAGTGATCGTCTTATAGAGACCCAGTACTTC.

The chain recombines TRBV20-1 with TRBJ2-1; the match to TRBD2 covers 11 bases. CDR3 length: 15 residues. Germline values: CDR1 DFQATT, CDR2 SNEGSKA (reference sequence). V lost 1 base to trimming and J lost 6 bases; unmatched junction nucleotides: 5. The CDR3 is CSARVLAGGINEQFF. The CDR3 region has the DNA TGCAGTGCTAGAGTTCTAGCGGGGGGTATCAATGAGCAGTTCTTC.

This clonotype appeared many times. CDR3 sequence: CASSLFRERGRRYEQYF. The DNA of the CDR3 is TGTGCCAGCAGTTTATTCAGGGAGAGAGGGCGGCGCTACGAGCAGTACTTC. The rearrangement links TRBV28 to TRBJ2-7; possibly TRBD1 or TRBD2 for D (5 bases each). From germline, CDR1 is MDHEN and CDR2 SYDVKM. The V gene lost 1 base and the J gene lost 3 bases, with 19 bases spanning the gap. The CDR3 sequence is 17 residues long.

CDR3 in amino acids: CATSRGSTYGYTF. The CDR3 bases are TGTGCCACCAGCAGAGGTTCGACCTATGGCTACACCTTC. The chain employs TRBV2 and TRBJ1-2, with no clear D. The CDR3 is 13 amino acids. The germline gives CDR1 SNHLY, CDR2 FYNNEI. V was trimmed by 10 bases and J by 4 bases, leaving 16 bases between them. The whole variable domain, filled in from reference TRBV2 and TRBJ1-2, reads EPEVTQTPSHQVTQMGQEVILRCVPISNHLYFYWYRQILGQKVEFLVSFYNNEISEKSEIFDDQFSVERPDGSNFTLKIRSTKLEDSAMYFCATSRGSTYGYTFGSGTRLTVV.

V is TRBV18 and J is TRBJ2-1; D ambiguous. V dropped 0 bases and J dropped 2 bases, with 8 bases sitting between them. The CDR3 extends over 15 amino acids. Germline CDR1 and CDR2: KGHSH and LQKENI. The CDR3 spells CASSPPDLTYNEQFF. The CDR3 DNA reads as TGTGCCAGCTCACCACCGGACCTCACCTACAATGAGCAGTTCTTC.

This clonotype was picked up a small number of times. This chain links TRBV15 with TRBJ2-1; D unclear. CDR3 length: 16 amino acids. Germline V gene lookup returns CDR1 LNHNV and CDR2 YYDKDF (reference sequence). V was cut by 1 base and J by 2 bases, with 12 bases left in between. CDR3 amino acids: CATSRAGPRTYNEQFF. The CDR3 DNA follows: TGTGCCACCAGCAGAGCAGGACCACGAACCTACAATGAGCAGTTCTTC.

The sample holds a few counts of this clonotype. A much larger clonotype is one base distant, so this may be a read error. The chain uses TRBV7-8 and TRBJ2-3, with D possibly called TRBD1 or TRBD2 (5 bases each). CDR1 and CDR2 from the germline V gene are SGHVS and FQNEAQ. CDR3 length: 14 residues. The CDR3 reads CASSLGVSTDTRYF. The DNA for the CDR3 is TGTGCCAGCAGCTTGGGGGTTAGCACAGATACGCGGTATTTT.

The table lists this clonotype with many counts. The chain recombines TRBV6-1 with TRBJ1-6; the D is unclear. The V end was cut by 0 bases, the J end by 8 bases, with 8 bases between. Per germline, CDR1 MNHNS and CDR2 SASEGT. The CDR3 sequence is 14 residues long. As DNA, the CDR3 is TGTGCCAGCAGTGAAGCCCCGACGGATTCACCCCTCCACTTT. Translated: CASSEAPTDSPLHF.